This TCR beta chain comes out of a study of control samples from healthy donors and cancer patients. Trimming left V 5 bases short and J 3 bases short, with 16 bases between. This CDR3 has 15 amino acids. Germline V gene lookup returns CDR1 MNHEY and CDR2 SVGAGI. Sequenced by immunoSEQ multiplex PCR; TCRdb stores in-frame clones only, minus some. The table has about 70,000 clones, around 93% seen once. This chain uses TRBV6-5 with TRBJ1-2; a weak D match, TRBD1 (5 bases). The clonotype was recovered from a woman in her twenties or thirties in good health. Sequencing was carried out using blood. The CDR3 sequence is CASSPSYQGYYGYTF. DNA of the CDR3: TGTGCCAGCAGTCCCTCGTACCAGGGTTACTATGGCTACACCTTC.